This T cell receptor beta chain was obtained from a study of cytomegalovirus exposure and HLA in healthy donors. The germline gives CDR1 MNHNS, CDR2 SASEGT. Trimming stripped 7 bases from V and 8 bases from J, with 17 bases between. The CDR3 is made up of 13 amino acids. The protocol was immunoSEQ multiplex PCR, while the TCRdb copy is restricted to in-frame clones and leaves out a portion. The sample records just under 75,000 clones, around 94% being singletons. V usage is TRBV6-1 and J usage is TRBJ2-5; weak D call: TRBD1 (6 bases). Sequenced sample: PBMCs. The TCR comes from a woman under 30 in good health and CMV-seropositive. CDR3 sequence: CASITGSFGTQYF. The CDR3, as DNA: TGTGCCAGCATCACAGGGTCCTTCGGTACCCAGTACTTC.